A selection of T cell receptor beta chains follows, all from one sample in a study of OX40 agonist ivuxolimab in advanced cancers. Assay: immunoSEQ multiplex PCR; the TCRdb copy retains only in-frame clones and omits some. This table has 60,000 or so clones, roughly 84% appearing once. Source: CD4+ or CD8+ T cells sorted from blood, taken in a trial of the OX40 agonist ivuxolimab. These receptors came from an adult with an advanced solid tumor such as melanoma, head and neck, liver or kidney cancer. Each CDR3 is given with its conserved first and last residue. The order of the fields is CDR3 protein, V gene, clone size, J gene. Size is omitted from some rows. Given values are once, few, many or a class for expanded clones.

cdr3_aa: CASGLEEGNTIYF; v_call: TRBV12-5; clone_size: -; j_call: TRBJ1-3
cdr3_aa: CASSPYSPASSYEQYF; v_call: TRBV18; clone_size: -; j_call: TRBJ2-7
cdr3_aa: CASSERQKGAEKLFF; v_call: TRBV25-1; clone_size: -; j_call: TRBJ1-4
cdr3_aa: CASSLVGTKGTEQYF; v_call: TRBV5-4; clone_size: -; j_call: TRBJ2-7
cdr3_aa: CASRRLQGSSGNTIYF; v_call: TRBV7-9; clone_size: -; j_call: TRBJ1-3
cdr3_aa: CASRRDSNQPQHF; v_call: TRBV2; clone_size: -; j_call: TRBJ1-5
cdr3_aa: CASSQGSTEAFF; v_call: TRBV4-3; clone_size: -; j_call: TRBJ1-1
cdr3_aa: CASSLERGTEAFF; v_call: TRBV7-7; clone_size: -; j_call: TRBJ1-1
cdr3_aa: CASSVQGAGEKLFF; v_call: TRBV6-6; clone_size: -; j_call: TRBJ1-4
cdr3_aa: CASSIIPGSYNEQFF; v_call: TRBV19; clone_size: -; j_call: TRBJ2-1
cdr3_aa: CASSFGGLNTEAFF; v_call: TRBV27; clone_size: -; j_call: TRBJ1-1
cdr3_aa: CASISNYGYTF; v_call: TRBV6-1; clone_size: -; j_call: TRBJ1-2
cdr3_aa: CSVETGDEQYF; v_call: TRBV29-1; clone_size: -; j_call: TRBJ2-7
cdr3_aa: CASSQERGTSDTDTQYF; v_call: TRBV4-1; clone_size: -; j_call: TRBJ2-3
cdr3_aa: CASPQGDGYTF; v_call: TRBV5-1; clone_size: -; j_call: TRBJ1-2
cdr3_aa: CASSVAGQALYGYTF; v_call: TRBV9; clone_size: -; j_call: TRBJ1-2
cdr3_aa: CTSSPSSAGGHYNEQFF; v_call: TRBV1; clone_size: -; j_call: TRBJ2-1
cdr3_aa: CASSAGTGSMNTEAFF; v_call: TRBV5-1; clone_size: -; j_call: TRBJ1-1
cdr3_aa: CASSDYGTLEAFF; v_call: TRBV2; clone_size: -; j_call: TRBJ1-1
cdr3_aa: CASSVTSGGASTGELFF; v_call: TRBV9; clone_size: -; j_call: TRBJ2-2
cdr3_aa: CASRAPGGQNSPLHF; v_call: TRBV4-3; clone_size: -; j_call: TRBJ1-6
cdr3_aa: CASSEDSGGYNEQFF; v_call: TRBV2; clone_size: once; j_call: TRBJ2-1
cdr3_aa: CASSSGVLGGRSDTQYF; v_call: TRBV9; clone_size: -; j_call: TRBJ2-3
cdr3_aa: CASSLPEGGVHGYTF; v_call: TRBV28; clone_size: -; j_call: TRBJ1-2
cdr3_aa: CASSLAMFSGELFF; v_call: TRBV11-3; clone_size: -; j_call: TRBJ2-2
cdr3_aa: CASSFEYSPLHF; v_call: TRBV28; clone_size: medium-sized; j_call: TRBJ1-6
cdr3_aa: CASSPRVSYEQYF; v_call: TRBV5-1; clone_size: few; j_call: TRBJ2-7
cdr3_aa: CASSILRGIKNIQYF; v_call: TRBV19; clone_size: -; j_call: TRBJ2-4
cdr3_aa: CASSTGGGETQYF; v_call: TRBV2; clone_size: -; j_call: TRBJ2-5
cdr3_aa: CAFYRGANYGYTF; v_call: TRBV30; clone_size: -; j_call: TRBJ1-2
cdr3_aa: CASSSPPTTQTSEQYF; v_call: TRBV28; clone_size: -; j_call: TRBJ2-7
cdr3_aa: CASSLASDFEKLFF; v_call: TRBV7-9; clone_size: -; j_call: TRBJ1-4
cdr3_aa: CAWARGLGSYNEQFF; v_call: TRBV30; clone_size: -; j_call: TRBJ2-1
cdr3_aa: CASSPWDGPRETQYF; v_call: TRBV7-9; clone_size: -; j_call: TRBJ2-5
cdr3_aa: CASSLEGLAGDQETQYF; v_call: TRBV13; clone_size: -; j_call: TRBJ2-5
cdr3_aa: CASSLYRDSNEKLFF; v_call: TRBV7-9; clone_size: -; j_call: TRBJ1-4
cdr3_aa: CASSPGVRNNEQFF; v_call: TRBV18; clone_size: -; j_call: TRBJ2-1
cdr3_aa: CASSLSGRTNEKLFF; v_call: TRBV5-4; clone_size: -; j_call: TRBJ1-4
cdr3_aa: CASSYTGGGGNEQFF; v_call: TRBV6-7; clone_size: few; j_call: TRBJ2-1
cdr3_aa: CASSLVGVGYTF; v_call: TRBV13; clone_size: -; j_call: TRBJ1-2
cdr3_aa: CASSAGGQGWEQYF; v_call: TRBV5-5; clone_size: -; j_call: TRBJ2-7
cdr3_aa: CSVAGQGGWEQYF; v_call: TRBV29-1; clone_size: -; j_call: TRBJ2-7
cdr3_aa: CASSERGTGFSPLHF; v_call: TRBV2; clone_size: -; j_call: TRBJ1-6
cdr3_aa: CASSLRTEAFF; v_call: TRBV7-2; clone_size: -; j_call: TRBJ1-1
cdr3_aa: CAIGQSLTGELFF; v_call: TRBV10-3; clone_size: -; j_call: TRBJ2-2
cdr3_aa: CASSLGLAGPVSYNEQFF; v_call: TRBV5-4; clone_size: once; j_call: TRBJ2-1
cdr3_aa: CATRWDVADTQYF; v_call: TRBV6-6; clone_size: -; j_call: TRBJ2-3
cdr3_aa: CASSPLGELGYGYTF; v_call: TRBV28; clone_size: -; j_call: TRBJ1-2
cdr3_aa: CASNAGGWDTEAFF; v_call: TRBV9; clone_size: -; j_call: TRBJ1-1
cdr3_aa: CASSYEETQYF; v_call: TRBV7-8; clone_size: -; j_call: TRBJ2-5
cdr3_aa: CASRINNEQFF; v_call: TRBV25-1; clone_size: -; j_call: TRBJ2-1